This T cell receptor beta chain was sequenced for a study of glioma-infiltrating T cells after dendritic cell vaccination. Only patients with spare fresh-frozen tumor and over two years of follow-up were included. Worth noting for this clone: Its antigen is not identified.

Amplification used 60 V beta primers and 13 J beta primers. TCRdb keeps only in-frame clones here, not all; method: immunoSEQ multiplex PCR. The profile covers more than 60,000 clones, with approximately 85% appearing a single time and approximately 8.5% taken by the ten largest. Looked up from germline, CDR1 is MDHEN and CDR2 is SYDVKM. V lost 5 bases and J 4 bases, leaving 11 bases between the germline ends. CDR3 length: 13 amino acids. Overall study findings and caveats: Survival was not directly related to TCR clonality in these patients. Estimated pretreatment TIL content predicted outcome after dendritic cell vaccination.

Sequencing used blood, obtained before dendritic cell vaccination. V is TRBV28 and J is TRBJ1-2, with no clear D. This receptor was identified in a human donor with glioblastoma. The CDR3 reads CASSVHPGYGYTF. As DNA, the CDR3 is TGTGCCAGCAGTGTACACCCGGGCTATGGCTACACCTTC.